The 6 T cell receptor beta chains presented below share a single source sample, sequenced in a study of T cells in women clearing cervical HPV infection. TCRdb keeps only in-frame clones here, not all; method: immunoSEQ multiplex PCR. This sample's table has about 30,000 clones. Sequenced: blood buffy coat. The receptors come from a woman between 18 and 69 years old with a cervical HPV16 infection that either progressed to CIN3+ or cleared (not recorded which).

Details on this clone: The read terminates 3 residues ahead of where the CDR3 ends, so the germline J gene completes it. The chain carries TRBV5-1 and TRBJ1-1; possible D gene TRBD1, 5 bases. The CDR3 consists of 14 residues. Trimming left V 5 bases short and J 0 bases short, with 11 bases between. Germline loops: CDR1 SGHRS, CDR2 YFSETQ. The CDR3 reads CASRGGPVNTEAFF. The covered CDR3 bases are TGCGCCAGCAGGGGGGGACCGGTGAACACTGAA.

In regard to this clone: From the germline J gene comes the end of the CDR3, since the read stops 3 residues before it. The rearrangement joins TRBV5-8 to TRBJ2-4; D remains ambiguous. CDR1 is SGHTS, CDR2 YDEGEE, per germline. The CDR3 has 13 residues. CDR3 bases read: TGTGCCAGCAGCTTGGAGGGCCAAGAGACT. Encoded protein: CASSLEGQET. The entire CDR3 sequence reads CASSLEGQETQYF.

A note on this clone: Read sequence stops 3 residues before the CDR3 end, and the germline J gene provides the missing end. The chain carries TRBV19 and TRBJ1-2; 10 bases fit TRBD1. The CDR3 extends over 15 amino acids. In germline, CDR1 is LNHDA, CDR2 SQIVND (reference sequence). The DNA read from the CDR3 is TGTGCCAGTAGTTCAGGGACAGGGGTCCGCTACGAC. The encoded protein is CASSSGTGVRYD. The CDR3 in full is CASSSGTGVRYDYTF.

A remark on this clone: The read terminates 3 residues before the CDR3 end, so the remaining end is supplied by the germline J gene. V gene TRBV30 combines with J gene TRBJ1-4, with 12 bases that match TRBD1. Germline CDR1 and CDR2: GTSNPN and SVGIG (reference sequence). CDR3 length: 19 residues. The CDR3 here is CAWRGGTGGQGGDNSPLFF. The DNA read from the CDR3 is TGTGCCTGGAGAGGGGGGACAGGGGGCCAAGGTGGTGATAATTCACCA.

With respect to this clone: The DNA ends 3 residues before the CDR3 does, and the rest of the CDR3 is filled in from the germline J gene. The chain combines TRBV20-1 with TRBJ2-7; 7 positions agree with TRBD2. Trimming cost V 5 bases and J 6 bases; bases outside gene matches: 4. This CDR3 spans 11 amino acids. Per the germline V gene, CDR1 is DFQATT and CDR2 is SNEGSKA (reference sequence). The part of the CDR3 DNA that was read is TGCAGTGCTGGGGGGGACGTCGAG. Protein: CSAGGDVE. The full CDR3 protein is CSAGGDVEQYF.

In regard to this clone: The sequence runs out 3 residues before the end of the CDR3; the remainder is reconstructed from the germline J gene. The chain has TRBV20-1 and TRBJ2-4; D gene uncertain. Germline V gene lookup returns CDR1 DFQATT and CDR2 SNEGSKA (reference sequence). The CDR3 is 19 amino acids. V dropped 5 bases and J dropped 0 bases, with 26 bases sitting between them. The CDR3 DNA, read in part, is TGCAGTGCTCCGAAGGATCAAATTCGATCCGACTTAGCCAAAAACATT. It specifies CSAPKDQIRSDLAKNI. The full-length CDR3 reads as CSAPKDQIRSDLAKNIQYF.